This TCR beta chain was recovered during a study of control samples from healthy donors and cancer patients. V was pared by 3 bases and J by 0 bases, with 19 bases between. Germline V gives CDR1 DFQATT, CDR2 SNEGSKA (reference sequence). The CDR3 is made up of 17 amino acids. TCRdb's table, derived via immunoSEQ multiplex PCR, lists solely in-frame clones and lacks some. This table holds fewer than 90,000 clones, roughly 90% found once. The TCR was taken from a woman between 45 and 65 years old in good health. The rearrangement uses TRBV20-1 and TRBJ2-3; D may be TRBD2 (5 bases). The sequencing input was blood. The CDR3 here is CSASPQVDWLSTDTQYF. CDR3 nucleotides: TGCAGTGCTAGTCCTCAGGTGGACTGGCTTAGCACAGATACGCAGTATTTT.